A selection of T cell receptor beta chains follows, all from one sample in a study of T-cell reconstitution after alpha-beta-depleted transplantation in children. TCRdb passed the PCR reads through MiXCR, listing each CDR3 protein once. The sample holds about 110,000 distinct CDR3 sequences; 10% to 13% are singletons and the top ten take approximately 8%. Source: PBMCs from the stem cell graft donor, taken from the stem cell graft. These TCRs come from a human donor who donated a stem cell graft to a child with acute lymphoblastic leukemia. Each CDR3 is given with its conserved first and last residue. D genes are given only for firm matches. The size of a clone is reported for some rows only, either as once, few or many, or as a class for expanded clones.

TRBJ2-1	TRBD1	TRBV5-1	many	TGCGCCAGCAGCTTGGCCAGGGACAGGGTATCGAATGAGCAGTTCTTC	CASSLARDRVSNEQFF
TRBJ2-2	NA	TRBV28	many	TGTGCCAGCAGTTCCCTAGAGGACATTACCGGGGAGCTGTTTTTT	CASSSLEDITGELFF
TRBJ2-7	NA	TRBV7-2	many	TGTGCCAGCAGCTTAGAGGGATATACCTCCTACGAGCAGTACTTC	CASSLEGYTSYEQYF
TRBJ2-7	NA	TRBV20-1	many	TGCAGTGCTAGAGAGGGAGGGGGGACCTACGAGCAGTACTTC	CSAREGGGTYEQYF
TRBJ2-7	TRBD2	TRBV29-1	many	TGCAGCGTTGTGGGACTAGCGGGTAACGAGCAGTACTTC	CSVVGLAGNEQYF
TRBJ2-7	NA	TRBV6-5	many	TGTGCCAGCAGTTACTTAGGGGTCTCCTACGAGCAGTACTTC	CASSYLGVSYEQYF
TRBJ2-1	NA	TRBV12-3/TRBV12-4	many	TGTGCCAGCAGTCCCAGTCTTGAGCAGTTCTTC	CASSPSLEQFF
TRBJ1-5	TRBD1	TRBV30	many	TGTGCCTGGAGTCTCCCGACTGGACAGGGAAGCAATCAGCCCCAGCATTTT	CAWSLPTGQGSNQPQHF
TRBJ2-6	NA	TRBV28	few	TGTGCCAGCAGAAGTTGGAGCTCTGGGGCCAACGGCCTGACTTTC	CASRSWSSGANGLTF
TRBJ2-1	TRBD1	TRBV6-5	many	TGTGCCAGCGGCGACAGACAGGGGATGGGGAATGAGCAGTTCTTC	CASGDRQGMGNEQFF
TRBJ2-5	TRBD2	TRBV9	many	TGTGCCAGCAGCCCTAGCGGGGCCGAGACCCAGTACTTC	CASSPSGAETQYF
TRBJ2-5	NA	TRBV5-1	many	TGCGCCAGCAGCTTGGCTCTTGGGCAGGAGTACCAAGAGACCCAGTACTTC	CASSLALGQEYQETQYF
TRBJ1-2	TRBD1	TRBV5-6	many	TGTGCCAGCAGCTTAAGAGGGGGCAATGGCTACACCTTC	CASSLRGGNGYTF
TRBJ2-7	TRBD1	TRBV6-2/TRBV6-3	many	TGTGCCAGCAGCGACCTCCGGGACAGGGGGCAGTACGAGCAGTACTTC	CASSDLRDRGQYEQYF
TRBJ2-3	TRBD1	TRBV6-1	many	TGTGCCAGCTCCGAGGGAAGGGACAGGATCACAGATACGCAGTATTTT	CASSEGRDRITDTQYF
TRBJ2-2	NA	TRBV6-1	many	TGTGCCAGCAGTGACGCGGTGTGGACCGGGGAGCTGTTTTTT	CASSDAVWTGELFF
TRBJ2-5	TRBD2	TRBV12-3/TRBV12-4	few	TGTGCCAGCAGTCCTCTAGCGGGGGGTCCTTCTTCGGAGACCCAGTACTTC	CASSPLAGGPSSETQYF
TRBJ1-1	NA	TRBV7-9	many	TGTGCCAGCAAATACGGCGGGGACACTGAAGCTTTCTTT	CASKYGGDTEAFF
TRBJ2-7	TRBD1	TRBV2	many	TGTGCCCTACAAGGACAGGGGACATACGAGCAGTACTTC	CALQGQGTYEQYF
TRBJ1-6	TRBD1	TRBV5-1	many	TGCGCCAGCAGCTTCGACAGGGGGTTGAATTCACCCCTCCACTTT	CASSFDRGLNSPLHF
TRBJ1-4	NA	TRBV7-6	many	TGTGCCAGCAGCTTAGCTGGTGCAACTAATGAAAAACTGTTTTTT	CASSLAGATNEKLFF
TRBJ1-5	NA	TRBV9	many	TGTGCCAGCAGCGTAGATTTGGGTCAGCCCCAGCATTTT	CASSVDLGQPQHF
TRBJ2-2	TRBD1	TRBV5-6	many	TGTGCCAGCAGCTGGGACAGGGGGGCCAACACCGGGGAGCTGTTTTTT	CASSWDRGANTGELFF
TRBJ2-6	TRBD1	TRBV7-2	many	TGTGCCAGCAGCTCACAGGGGAACCCTGGGGCCAACGTCCTGACTTTC	CASSSQGNPGANVLTF
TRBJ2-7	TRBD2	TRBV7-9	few	TGTGCCAGCAGCTTAGGGAGCGGGAGGTCTCAGGAGCAGTACTTC	CASSLGSGRSQEQYF
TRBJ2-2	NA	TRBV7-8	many	TGTGCCAGCAGCTTTTTTGGCTACACCGGGGAGCTGTTTTTT	CASSFFGYTGELFF
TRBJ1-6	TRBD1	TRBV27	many	TGTGCCAGCACCATCCGGGACAGGGCCGGTTCACCCCTCCACTTT	CASTIRDRAGSPLHF
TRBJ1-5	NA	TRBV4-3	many	TGCGCCAGCAGCCAAGCCCGGGGCGGGCAGCCCCAGCATTTT	CASSQARGGQPQHF
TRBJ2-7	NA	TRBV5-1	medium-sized	TGCGCCAGCAGTCGAGTTCGCGGTGGCGAGCAGTACTTC	CASSRVRGGEQYF
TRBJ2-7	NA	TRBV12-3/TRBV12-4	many	TGTGCCAGCAGTCCCGCCGGGGAGCAATTCTACGAGCAGTACTTC	CASSPAGEQFYEQYF
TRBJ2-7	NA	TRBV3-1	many	TGTGCCAGCAGCCAGGCGGACATGGTTGCCTACGAGCAGTACTTC	CASSQADMVAYEQYF
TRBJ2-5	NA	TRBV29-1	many	TGCAGCGTTGAAGAATGGACAGCACAAGAGACCCAGTACTTC	CSVEEWTAQETQYF
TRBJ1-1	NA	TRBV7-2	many	TGTGCCAGCAGCTCAAACCTTGAAGCTTTCTTT	CASSSNLEAFF
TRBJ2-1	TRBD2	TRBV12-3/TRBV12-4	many	TGTGCCAGCAGTCCGGGACTAGCGGGCCCCTCCTACAATGAGCAGTTCTTC	CASSPGLAGPSYNEQFF
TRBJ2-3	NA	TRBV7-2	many	TGTGCCAGCCGTGGGACAGATACGCAGTATTTT	CASRGTDTQYF
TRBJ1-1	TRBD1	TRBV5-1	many	TGCGCCAGCAGCCCGGATGGGCAGGGGGTAAACCAGCCTGAAGCTTTCTTT	CASSPDGQGVNQPEAFF
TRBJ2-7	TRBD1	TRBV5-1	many	TGCGCCAGCAGCCATGGGGACAGGGACTACGAGCAGTACTTC	CASSHGDRDYEQYF
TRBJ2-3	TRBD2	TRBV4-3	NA	TGCGCCAGCAGCCTTAGACGACTAGCGGGGGGGGACACAGATACGCAGTATTTT	CASSLRRLAGGDTDTQYF
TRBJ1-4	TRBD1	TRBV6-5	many	TGTGCCAGCAGTTACCGGACAGGGTTTGAAAAACTGTTTTTT	CASSYRTGFEKLFF
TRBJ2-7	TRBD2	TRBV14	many	TGTGCCAGCAGCCATCCTCGCGGGGGCTCCTACGAGCAGTACTTC	CASSHPRGGSYEQYF
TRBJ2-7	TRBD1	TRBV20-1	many	TGCAGTGCTAGAGATCGAGGACAGGGATTCTACGAGCAGTACTTC	CSARDRGQGFYEQYF
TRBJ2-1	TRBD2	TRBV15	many	TGTGCCACCAGCAGAGTTCTAGCGGGTTCGGGTGAGCAGTTCTTC	CATSRVLAGSGEQFF
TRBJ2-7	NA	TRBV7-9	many	TGTGCCAGCGAGGGGGTCCCATACGAGCAGTACTTC	CASEGVPYEQYF
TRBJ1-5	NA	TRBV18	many	TGTGCCAGCTCACCCGGGATAGATAGCAATCAGCCCCAGCATTTT	CASSPGIDSNQPQHF
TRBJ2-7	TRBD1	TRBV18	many	TGTGCCAGCTCCGCAGGGGGTAAGGTACACGAGCAGTACTTC	CASSAGGKVHEQYF
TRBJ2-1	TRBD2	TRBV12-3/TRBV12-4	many	TGTGCCAGCAGTCACCCGGGGGGGACGTACAATGAGCAGTTCTTC	CASSHPGGTYNEQFF
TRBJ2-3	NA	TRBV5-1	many	TGCGCCAGCAGCTTGAATCCAGCGGTGCGCACAGATACGCAGTATTTT	CASSLNPAVRTDTQYF
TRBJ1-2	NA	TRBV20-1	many	TGCTCCCACCCGGAGGCCTATGGCTACACCTTC	CSHPEAYGYTF
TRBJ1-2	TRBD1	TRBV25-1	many	TGTGCCAGCAGACTAGGACAGGGCAACTATGGCTACACCTTC	CASRLGQGNYGYTF
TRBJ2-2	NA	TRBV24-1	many	TGTGCCACCAGTGATTTAGGCAGGCAGAACACCGGGGAGCTGTTTTTT	CATSDLGRQNTGELFF
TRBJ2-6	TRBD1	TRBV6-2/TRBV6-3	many	TGTGCCAGCAGCTTCCGGGACAGGGAGCTTCTTGGGGCCAACGTCCTGACTTTC	CASSFRDRELLGANVLTF
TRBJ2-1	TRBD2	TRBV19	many	TGTGCCAGTAGTCCTCGGGGGACTAGCGGCTACAATGAGCAGTTCTTC	CASSPRGTSGYNEQFF